A selection of T cell receptor beta chains follows, all from one sample in a study of blood T cell repertoires in COVID-19. Here immunoSEQ multiplex PCR was the method, and the copy in TCRdb shows in-frame clones only, minus some. Altogether 190,000 or so clones are present, around 78% being singletons, with the ten largest covering 2.5% to 3.5%. Sample: peripheral blood. The receptors were gathered from a woman aged 80 or over with active or convalescent COVID-19. The CDR3 runs from the conserved cysteine through the conserved F or W. Each record gives: clone size, J gene, V gene, D gene, CDR3 protein, CDR3 DNA. A D gene is named only where the DNA matches it firmly. Size is omitted from some rows. Given values are once, few, many or a class for expanded clones.

clone_size: .; j_call: TRBJ2-3; v_call: TRBV4-1; d_call: .; cdr3_aa: CASSQELGGRREDTQYF; cdr3_nt: TGCGCCAGCAGCCAAGAGTTGGGGGGACGTCGTGAAGATACGCAGTATTTT
clone_size: .; j_call: TRBJ1-4; v_call: TRBV18; d_call: .; cdr3_aa: CASSQNTGIGATNEKLFF; cdr3_nt: TGTGCCAGCTCACAAAACACAGGGATTGGTGCAACTAATGAAAAACTGTTTTTT
clone_size: .; j_call: TRBJ1-2; v_call: TRBV5-1; d_call: TRBD1; cdr3_aa: CASSSGQALNYGYTF; cdr3_nt: TGCGCCAGCAGCTCGGGACAGGCGCTGAACTATGGCTACACCTTC
clone_size: .; j_call: TRBJ2-3; v_call: TRBV7-2; d_call: .; cdr3_aa: CASSYTGLVTDTQYF; cdr3_nt: TGTGCCAGCAGCTACACCGGACTCGTCACAGATACGCAGTATTTT
clone_size: .; j_call: TRBJ1-5; v_call: TRBV18; d_call: .; cdr3_aa: CASSPSEDQPQHF; cdr3_nt: TGTGCCAGCTCACCCTCCGAGGATCAGCCCCAGCATTTT
clone_size: .; j_call: TRBJ1-6; v_call: TRBV7-2; d_call: .; cdr3_aa: CASSGPGGPNSPLHF; cdr3_nt: TGTGCCAGCAGCGGCCCGGGGGGTCCAAATTCACCCCTCCACTTT
clone_size: .; j_call: TRBJ1-2; v_call: TRBV11-2; d_call: TRBD1; cdr3_aa: CASSHNRGRNYGYTF; cdr3_nt: TGTGCCAGCAGCCATAACAGGGGGCGCAACTATGGCTACACCTTC
clone_size: .; j_call: TRBJ2-7; v_call: TRBV4-2; d_call: .; cdr3_aa: CASSQDIASAYEQYF; cdr3_nt: TGTGCCAGCAGCCAAGATATAGCTTCCGCCTACGAGCAGTACTTC
clone_size: .; j_call: TRBJ1-1; v_call: TRBV18; d_call: .; cdr3_aa: CASSPPLINRHEAFF; cdr3_nt: TGTGCCAGCTCACCACCCTTGATTAACAGACATGAAGCTTTCTTT
clone_size: .; j_call: TRBJ2-7; v_call: TRBV19; d_call: TRBD1; cdr3_aa: CASLGPGGYEQYF; cdr3_nt: TGTGCCAGCCTTGGTCCAGGGGGTTACGAGCAGTACTTC
clone_size: .; j_call: TRBJ1-2; v_call: TRBV28; d_call: .; cdr3_aa: CASYYLPGGYTF; cdr3_nt: TGTGCCAGCTACTACCTCCCGGGGGGCTACACCTTC
clone_size: .; j_call: TRBJ1-6; v_call: TRBV2; d_call: TRBD1; cdr3_aa: CASSDRGHYNSPLHF; cdr3_nt: TGTGCCAGCAGTGACAGGGGGCATTATAATTCACCCCTCCACTTT
clone_size: .; j_call: TRBJ2-7; v_call: TRBV19; d_call: TRBD1; cdr3_aa: CASSNRDRSVKQYF; cdr3_nt: TGTGCCAGTAGCAACCGGGACAGAAGCGTGAAACAGTACTTC
clone_size: .; j_call: TRBJ1-4; v_call: TRBV5-4; d_call: TRBD1; cdr3_aa: CASSAPGQSNEKLFF; cdr3_nt: TGTGCCAGCAGCGCACCGGGACAGAGTAATGAAAAACTGTTTTTT
clone_size: .; j_call: TRBJ1-1; v_call: TRBV10-3; d_call: TRBD1; cdr3_aa: CAIGPGQVEDTEAFF; cdr3_nt: TGTGCCATCGGACCGGGACAGGTTGAGGACACTGAAGCTTTCTTT
clone_size: .; j_call: TRBJ2-3; v_call: TRBV4-2; d_call: TRBD2; cdr3_aa: CASSQLTSGGSRTDTQYF; cdr3_nt: TGTGCCAGCAGCCAATTGACTAGCGGGGGGTCCCGCACAGATACGCAGTATTTT
clone_size: .; j_call: TRBJ2-1; v_call: TRBV7-9; d_call: TRBD2; cdr3_aa: CASSLLLGLAGDGEQFF; cdr3_nt: TGTGCCAGCAGCTTATTGTTGGGACTAGCGGGGGATGGTGAGCAGTTCTTC
clone_size: .; j_call: TRBJ2-3; v_call: TRBV5-1; d_call: TRBD2; cdr3_aa: CASSLGIAGGLDTQYF; cdr3_nt: TGCGCCAGCAGCTTGGGGATAGCGGGGGGGCTGGATACGCAGTATTTT
clone_size: .; j_call: TRBJ1-2; v_call: TRBV6-5; d_call: .; cdr3_aa: CASSYSGRGGYTF; cdr3_nt: TGTGCCAGCAGTTACTCGGGGCGCGGTGGCTACACCTTC
clone_size: .; j_call: TRBJ1-2; v_call: TRBV6-1; d_call: TRBD1; cdr3_aa: CASSEDRGYGYTF; cdr3_nt: TGTGCCAGCAGTGAAGACAGGGGATACGGCTACACCTTC
clone_size: .; j_call: TRBJ2-1; v_call: TRBV20-1; d_call: TRBD2; cdr3_aa: CSASERGFYNEQFF; cdr3_nt: TGCAGTGCTAGTGAGCGGGGGTTCTACAATGAGCAGTTCTTC
clone_size: .; j_call: TRBJ2-2; v_call: TRBV5-1; d_call: TRBD1; cdr3_aa: CASSSTGPNTGELFF; cdr3_nt: TGCGCCAGCAGCTCGACAGGGCCGAACACCGGGGAGCTGTTTTTT
clone_size: .; j_call: TRBJ1-4; v_call: TRBV10-2; d_call: .; cdr3_aa: CASSENRAEKLFF; cdr3_nt: TGCGCCAGCAGTGAGAACAGGGCTGAAAAACTGTTTTTT
clone_size: .; j_call: TRBJ2-1; v_call: TRBV7-2; d_call: .; cdr3_aa: CASSLVGPGNEQFF; cdr3_nt: TGTGCCAGCAGCTTAGTCGGTCCGGGGAATGAGCAGTTCTTC
clone_size: few; j_call: TRBJ1-2; v_call: TRBV11-2; d_call: .; cdr3_aa: CASSLTGRYGYTF; cdr3_nt: TGTGCCAGCAGCTTAACAGGCCGCTATGGCTACACCTTC
clone_size: .; j_call: TRBJ1-1; v_call: TRBV5-1; d_call: .; cdr3_aa: CASSLERVGTEAFF; cdr3_nt: TGCGCCAGCAGCTTGGAACGGGTCGGCACTGAAGCTTTCTTT